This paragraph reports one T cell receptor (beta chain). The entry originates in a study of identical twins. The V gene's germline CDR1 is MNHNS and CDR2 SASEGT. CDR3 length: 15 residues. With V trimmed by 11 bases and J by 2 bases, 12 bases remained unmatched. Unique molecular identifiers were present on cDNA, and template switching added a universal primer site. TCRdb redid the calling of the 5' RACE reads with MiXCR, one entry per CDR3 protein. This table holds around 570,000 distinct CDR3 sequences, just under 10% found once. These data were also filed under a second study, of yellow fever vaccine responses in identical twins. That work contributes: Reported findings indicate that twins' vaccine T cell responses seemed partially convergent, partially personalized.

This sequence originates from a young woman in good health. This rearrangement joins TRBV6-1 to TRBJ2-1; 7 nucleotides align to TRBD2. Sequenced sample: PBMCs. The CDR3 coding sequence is TGTGCCTCAAACCGAGGTGGGAGGGCCTACAATGAGCAGTTCTTC. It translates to CASNRGGRAYNEQFF.